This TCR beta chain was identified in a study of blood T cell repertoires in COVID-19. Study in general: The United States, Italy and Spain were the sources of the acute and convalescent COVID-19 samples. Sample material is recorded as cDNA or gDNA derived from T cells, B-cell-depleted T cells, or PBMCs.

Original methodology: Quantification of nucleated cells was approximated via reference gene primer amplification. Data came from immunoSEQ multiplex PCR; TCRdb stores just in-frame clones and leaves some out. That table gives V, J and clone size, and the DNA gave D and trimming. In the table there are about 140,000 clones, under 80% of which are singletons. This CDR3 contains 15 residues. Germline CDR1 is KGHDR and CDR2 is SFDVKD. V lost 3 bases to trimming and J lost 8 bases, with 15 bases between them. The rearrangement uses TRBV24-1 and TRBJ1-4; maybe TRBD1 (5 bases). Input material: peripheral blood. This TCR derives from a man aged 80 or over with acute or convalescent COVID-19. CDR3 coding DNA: TGTGCCACCAGTGATCAGGGCCCGGATGGGGAAAAACTGTTTTTT. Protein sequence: CATSDQGPDGEKLFF.